The 11 T cell receptor beta chains in this list originate from one sample, sequenced in a study of cytomegalovirus exposure and HLA in healthy donors. The PCR made use of 60 Vbeta and 13 Jbeta primers. Measured with immunoSEQ multiplex PCR; TCRdb has only the in-frame clones, and not every one. The table records about 130,000 clones, approximately 82% of them present only once. Input material: PBMCs. Every receptor here comes from a man in his forties or fifties in good health and CMV-seronegative.

The J gene is TRBJ2-1, the V gene TRBV29-1; D is possibly TRBD2 (6 bases). Germline V gene lookup returns CDR1 SQVTM and CDR2 ANQGSEA. V was trimmed by 6 bases and J by 7 bases, leaving 19 bases between them. The CDR3 has 14 amino acids. This CDR3 reads CSVRAGPAMNEQFF. In DNA form, the CDR3 reads TGCAGCGTACGTGCGGGGCCGGCAATGAATGAGCAGTTCTTC.

This chain uses TRBV11-2 with TRBJ2-7; TRBD2 matches at 9 bases. The CDR3 spans 16 residues. V shed 2 bases and J 2 bases; nucleotides not matched to a gene: 7. Germline CDR1 reads SGHAT; CDR2 reads FQNNGV. CDR3 sequence reads: CASSLRVAGEPYEQYF. CDR3 in DNA: TGTGCCAGCAGCTTAAGGGTAGCGGGGGAACCCTACGAGCAGTACTTC.

V is TRBV5-4 and J is TRBJ2-1; TRBD1 aligns across 7 bases. Germline V gene data show CDR1 as SGHNT and CDR2 as YYREEE (reference sequence). V gave up 2 bases and J gave up 3 bases; unmatched junction bases: 2. The CDR3 length is 14 residues. CDR3 protein: CASSFGQDYNEQFF. CDR3 DNA sequence: TGTGCCAGCAGCTTTGGACAGGACTACAATGAGCAGTTCTTC.

The V and J genes are TRBV10-3 and TRBJ2-3; 12 bases are shared with TRBD2. The CDR3 sequence is 18 residues long. V was clipped by 0 bases and J by 2 bases; unmatched bases: 6. CDR1 and CDR2 (germline): ENHRY, SYGVKD. The chain's CDR3 is CAISESLTSGGTTDTQYF. CDR3 bases: TGTGCCATCAGTGAGTCATTGACTAGCGGGGGAACCACAGATACGCAGTATTTT.

The J gene is TRBJ2-1, the V gene TRBV5-6; no reliable D call. This CDR3 region has 14 residues. Germline V gene sequence: CDR1 SGHDT, CDR2 YYEEEE. The V and J ends lost 7 bases and 0 bases respectively, with 11 bases between them. The DNA for the CDR3 is TGTGCCAGCCACGCCAAGAGCTCCTACAATGAGCAGTTCTTC. Its protein is CASHAKSSYNEQFF.

The J gene is TRBJ1-2, the V gene TRBV6-5; 7 nucleotides align to TRBD1. The V gene end was trimmed by 2 bases and the J gene end by 3 bases; junction bases not matched to a gene: 0. CDR1 and CDR2 (germline): MNHEY, SVGAGI. The CDR3 runs 13 residues. This chain's CDR3 is CASSYDRDYGYTF. The CDR3 DNA sequence: TGTGCCAGCAGTTACGACAGGGACTATGGCTACACCTTC.

This clone was seen a handful of times. J is TRBJ1-3 and V is TRBV13, with D unclear. Germline lookup yields CDR1 PRHDT and CDR2 FYEKMQ (reference sequence). V was trimmed by 4 bases and J by 0 bases, leaving 7 bases between them. This CDR3 has 14 residues. CDR3 loop: CASSSRNSGNTIYF. In DNA form, the CDR3 reads TGTGCCAGCAGCTCCAGAAACTCTGGAAACACCATATATTTT. The full variable domain, its missing parts supplied by reference TRBV13 and TRBJ1-3, is AAGVIQSPRHLIKEKRETATLKCYPIPRHDTVYWYQQGPGQDPQFLISFYEKMQSDKGSIPDRFSAQQFSDYHSELNMSSLELGDSALYFCASSSRNSGNTIYFGEGSWLTVV.

The gene calls are TRBV5-6 and TRBJ2-7, with a tentative D call TRBD1 (6 bases). V was cut by 0 bases and J by 4 bases, with 11 bases left in between. There are 14 residues in the CDR3. CDR1 SGHDT and CDR2 YYEEEE come from the germline V gene. CDR3 sequence (DNA): TGTGCCAGCAGCTTGGCCGGTAGGGGGTACGAGCAGTACTTC. Its translation is CASSLAGRGYEQYF.

J is TRBJ1-4 and V is TRBV9; D perhaps matches TRBD1 (6 bases). Per germline, CDR1 SGDLS and CDR2 YYNGEE. The V gene lost 0 bases and the J gene lost 5 bases, with 11 bases spanning the gap. CDR3 length: 15 residues. DNA of the CDR3: TGTGCCAGCAGCGTAGCAGGGGTCGAGAATGAAAAACTGTTTTTT. Residues: CASSVAGVENEKLFF.

This chain joins TRBV7-2 and TRBJ1-2; a weak D match, TRBD1 (5 bases). Trimming removed 5 bases from V and 4 bases from J, with 11 bases in between. The CDR3 is 13 amino acids. The germline V gene has CDR1 SGHTA and CDR2 FQGNSA. The chain's CDR3 is CASSLREGYGYTF. As DNA, the CDR3 is TGTGCCAGCAGCCTCAGGGAAGGCTATGGCTACACCTTC.

The CDR3 DNA sequence: TGTGCCAGCAGCGGGGGGGGGACAGGGAGGTATGGCTACACCTTC. Translated, it gives CASSGGGTGRYGYTF. The chain has TRBV13 and TRBJ1-2; 9 bases map to TRBD1. The CDR3 spans 15 residues. Unmatched junction bases numbered 9, after V lost 5 bases and J lost 5 bases. In germline, CDR1 is PRHDT, CDR2 FYEKMQ (reference sequence).